The clone carrying this TCR beta chain was picked up one time. From germline, CDR1 is MDHEN and CDR2 SYDVKM. The CDR3 spans 15 residues. The V end lost 8 bases, the J end lost 5 bases, and 21 bases lay between the germline ends. Full-length variable regions came from constant-region reverse primers plus semi-nested Nested Universal Primer A PCR. In TCRdb, the 5' RACE reads were re-called with MiXCR into one record per CDR3 protein. Of 53,000 or so distinct CDR3 sequences in the sample, around 24% were seen once. The source is a female donor with breast cancer. The specimen sequenced was tumor-infiltrating naive CD4+ T cells sorted from the breast tumor. Subset of the sample: naive CD4+ T cells, CD4+CD45RA+CD25-. V is TRBV28 and J is TRBJ2-5, with D perhaps matching TRBD2 (6 bases). In nucleotides, the CDR3 is TGTGCCAGCGGTGCTCGGAGGGGAGTGGTCGAGACCCAGTACTTC. The encoded protein is CASGARRGVVETQYF.